This T cell receptor (beta chain) emerged from a study of radiotherapy plus CTLA-4 blockade in lung cancer (dated 2018 in TCRdb). Background for the entire study: Objective responses were observed in about 17% of enrolled patients, and disease control was achieved in around 30%. What the authors observed across the whole study: After treatment with radiotherapy and ipilimumab, TCR clones that came from tumors expanded in the peripheral blood. The strongest predictors of response were reported to be early dynamic shifts in blood T cell clones along with a rise in serum interferon-beta following radiation.

The sample holds a few counts of this clone. This receptor's antigen is unknown. No much larger clonotype is one base removed from it; base qualities were not supplied. The germline ends are 10 bases apart after V is trimmed by 6 bases and J by 1 base. The CDR3 numbers 14 residues from cysteine through phenylalanine. Only the CDR3 region is kept as DNA, spanning 42 bases read in frame from base 1. CDR1 and CDR2 (SEHNR, FQNEAQ) derive from the germline V gene (reference sequence). Focal radiation therapy combined with CTLA-4 blockade (ipilimumab) was tested in patients with chemo-refractory metastatic non-small-cell lung cancer. The library was produced with the immunoSEQ multiplex PCR assay. Here the immuneACCESS table is served through TCRdb, limited to in-frame sequences with V and J called. Missing clones are a known gap in these copies; in checked studies unresolved V genes cover under half, and the rest lacks a known reason. This sample lists over 100,000 clones; more than 80% were detected once. Clones ranked in the top ten supply 5.5% to 8% of the sample.

Rearrangement joined TRBV7-9 to TRBJ1-3, with TRBD1 tentatively as D gene (6 bases match). This sequence was found in a human donor with non-small cell lung cancer that progressed on radiotherapy plus ipilimumab. The source was peripheral blood, collected from a patient treated with radiotherapy plus ipilimumab. At the DNA level, the sequence is TGTGCCAGCAGTTATCAGGGGTCTGGAAACACCATATATTTT. Translation gives CASSYQGSGNTIYF. Reference TRBV7-9 and TRBJ1-3 genes cover what lies past the CDR3, so the full variable domain is DTGVSQNPRHKITKRGQNVTFRCDPISEHNRLYWYRQTLGQGPEFLTYFQNEAQLEKSRLLSDRFSAERPKGSFSTLEIQRTEQGDSAMYLCASSYQGSGNTIYFGEGSWLTVV.